A selection of T cell receptor beta chains follows, all from one sample in a study of CD8 T cells in Susac syndrome. TCRdb re-derived calls from the immunoSEQ multiplex PCR reads in MiXCR, one entry per CDR3 protein. The profile covers just over 80,000 distinct CDR3 sequences, with just under 95% appearing a single time and around 0.25% taken by the ten largest. Source material: CD8+ T cells from PBMCs. All receptors come from a human donor in good health. Each CDR3 is given with its conserved first and last residue. The D gene is left open where the match is weak. Expanded clones get a size class; other rows say once, few or many, or leave the size out.

j_call d_call clone_size v_call cdr3_aa cdr3_nt
TRBJ1-1 - - TRBV3-1 CASSRDTTEAFF TGTGCCAGCAGCCGGGACACCACTGAAGCTTTCTTT
TRBJ2-1 TRBD2 - TRBV9 CASSASGISYNEQFF TGTGCCAGCAGCGCCAGCGGGATTTCCTACAATGAGCAGTTCTTC
TRBJ2-3 TRBD2 - TRBV15 CATSLLAGFGGTDTQYF TGTGCCACCAGCCTACTAGCGGGATTTGGCGGCACAGATACGCAGTATTTT
TRBJ2-3 - - TRBV11-1 CASSRISGYSTDTQYF TGTGCCAGCAGCCGAATAAGCGGTTATAGCACAGATACGCAGTATTTT
TRBJ1-2 - - TRBV5-6 CASSFYWGQGADGYTF TGTGCCAGCAGCTTTTACTGGGGCCAAGGGGCTGATGGCTACACCTTC
TRBJ2-7 TRBD1 once TRBV29-1 CSARDSSYEQYF TGCAGCGCCCGGGACAGCTCCTACGAGCAGTACTTC
TRBJ1-1 - - TRBV24-1 CATSDRIGDKNTEAFF TGTGCCACCAGTGATCGGATCGGAGACAAGAACACTGAAGCTTTCTTT
TRBJ2-6 TRBD1 - TRBV11-2 CASSLTVGQGFSGANVLTF TGTGCCAGCAGCCTGACTGTGGGACAGGGATTCTCTGGGGCCAACGTCCTGACTTTC
TRBJ2-5 TRBD2 - TRBV4-3 CASSQDFPPGLAYF TGCGCCAGCAGCCAAGATTTCCCTCCGGGACTAGCCTACTTC
TRBJ2-1 - - TRBV5-8 CASSVVAYNEQFF TGTGCCAGCAGCGTGGTTGCCTACAATGAGCAGTTCTTC
TRBJ2-5 TRBD1 - TRBV10-3 CAISGGQAQGTQYF TGTGCCATCAGCGGGGGACAGGCACAAGGGACCCAGTACTTC
TRBJ1-1 TRBD1 - TRBV4-3 CASSQWTGRTEAFF TGCGCCAGCAGCCAATGGACAGGGAGAACTGAAGCTTTCTTT
TRBJ2-5 - - TRBV3-1 CASGQQETQYF TGTGCCAGCGGACAGCAAGAGACCCAGTACTTC
TRBJ2-1 TRBD1 - TRBV5-4 CASSLAGPGQGIYNEQFF TGTGCCAGCAGCTTGGCTGGACCAGGACAGGGGATATACAATGAGCAGTTCTTC
TRBJ1-1 - - TRBV12-3/TRBV12-4 CASSQTVWTEAFF TGTGCCAGCAGTCAGACAGTGTGGACTGAAGCTTTCTTT
TRBJ1-5 - - TRBV24-1 CATSARGGQPQHF TGTGCCACCAGTGCCAGGGGCGGTCAGCCCCAGCATTTT
TRBJ2-1 - - TRBV12-3/TRBV12-4 CASSAVGEQFF TGTGCCAGCAGCGCAGTGGGTGAGCAGTTCTTC
TRBJ1-5 - - TRBV4-1 CASSLSDTNQPQHF TGCGCCAGCAGCCTGTCGGACACTAATCAGCCCCAGCATTTT
TRBJ2-3 TRBD2 - TRBV2 CASGFGRAPDTQYF TGTGCCAGCGGTTTCGGGAGGGCCCCAGATACGCAGTATTTT
TRBJ2-7 - once TRBV7-9 CASSPRYEQYF TGTGCCAGCAGCCCGAGGTACGAGCAGTACTTC
TRBJ1-5 - - TRBV9 CASSGDGSNQPQHF TGTGCCAGCAGCGGCGACGGTAGCAATCAGCCCCAGCATTTT
TRBJ2-1 TRBD1 - TRBV29-1 CSAGQGPYNEQFF TGCAGCGCCGGACAGGGGCCCTACAATGAGCAGTTCTTC
TRBJ1-6 - - TRBV24-1 CATSPLGSPLHF TGTGCCACCAGTCCCCTTGGTTCACCCCTCCACTTT
TRBJ1-6 TRBD1 once TRBV10-3 CAISELTGGGNSPLHF TGTGCCATCAGCGAGTTGACAGGGGGCGGTAATTCACCCCTCCACTTT
TRBJ2-7 - - TRBV29-1 CSVEDNQGGAYEQYF TGCAGCGTTGAAGATAATCAGGGGGGCGCCTACGAGCAGTACTTC
TRBJ1-1 - - TRBV7-2 CASSLVTGSEAFF TGTGCCAGCAGCTTAGTAACGGGCTCTGAAGCTTTCTTT
TRBJ1-5 TRBD1 - TRBV28 CASSTGGPYSNQPQHF TGTGCCAGCTCGACAGGGGGCCCATATAGCAATCAGCCCCAGCATTTT
TRBJ1-1 - - TRBV3-1 CASSQDSGGAFF TGTGCCAGCAGCCAAGATTCGGGGGGAGCTTTCTTT
TRBJ1-5 - - TRBV27 CASSPAAGNQPQHF TGTGCCAGCAGTCCGGCGGCGGGGAATCAGCCCCAGCATTTT
TRBJ1-1 - - TRBV4-1 CASSLGRTLNTEAFF TGCGCCAGCAGCCTGGGACGGACTTTGAACACTGAAGCTTTCTTT
TRBJ2-1 - - TRBV12-3/TRBV12-4 CASSFVALSSYNEQFF TGTGCCAGCAGTTTTGTTGCGCTGAGCTCCTACAATGAGCAGTTCTTC
TRBJ2-1 TRBD2 - TRBV5-1 CASSLMASGDNEQFF TGCGCCAGCAGCTTGATGGCTAGCGGGGACAATGAGCAGTTCTTC
TRBJ1-4 - - TRBV19 CASGLGEKLFF TGTGCCAGTGGCCTCGGGGAAAAACTGTTTTTT
TRBJ2-1 - - TRBV6-2/TRBV6-3 CASSLLSPQGNEQFF TGTGCCAGCAGTTTGCTATCGCCACAGGGTAATGAGCAGTTCTTC
TRBJ1-3 - - TRBV25-1 CASSVGTPGTIYF TGTGCCAGCAGTGTCGGGACACCAGGCACCATATATTTT
TRBJ1-1 - - TRBV27 CASGPRATTEAFF TGTGCCAGCGGCCCTAGGGCGACCACTGAAGCTTTCTTT
TRBJ2-3 - - TRBV19 CATKLRWNTDTQYF TGTGCCACCAAGCTAAGATGGAACACAGATACGCAGTATTTT
TRBJ1-1 - - TRBV5-6 CASSLTGYNTEAFF TGTGCCAGCAGCTTGACAGGGTACAACACTGAAGCTTTCTTT
TRBJ1-4 TRBD1 - TRBV27 CASSENRGEKLFF TGTGCCAGCAGCGAGAACAGGGGTGAAAAACTGTTTTTT
TRBJ1-1 - - TRBV4-1 CASSQVMNTEAFF TGCGCCAGCAGCCAAGTGATGAACACTGAAGCTTTCTTT
TRBJ1-2 - - TRBV24-1 CATSTQGRYNRYNYGYTF TGTGCCACCAGTACCCAGGGACGCTACAACCGTTATAACTATGGCTACACCTTC
TRBJ2-7 - - TRBV19 CASSLAAGFYEQYF TGTGCCAGTAGTCTTGCGGCGGGGTTCTACGAGCAGTACTTC
TRBJ1-6 - - TRBV7-3 CASSLGPLTNSPLHF TGTGCCAGCAGCTTAGGTCCGCTAACCAATTCACCCCTCCACTTT
TRBJ2-1 - - TRBV15 CATSPPANEQFF TGTGCCACCAGCCCCCCTGCCAATGAGCAGTTCTTC
TRBJ1-2 - few TRBV27 CASSLSWGYYGYTF TGTGCCAGCAGTTTATCGTGGGGATACTATGGCTACACCTTC
TRBJ2-7 - once TRBV11-2 CASSSRGNYYEQYF TGTGCCAGCAGCTCCCGGGGCAATTACTACGAGCAGTACTTC
TRBJ2-3 TRBD2 - TRBV4-1 CASSQVGLAGLADTQYF TGCGCCAGCAGCCAAGTCGGACTAGCGGGGCTGGCAGATACGCAGTATTTT